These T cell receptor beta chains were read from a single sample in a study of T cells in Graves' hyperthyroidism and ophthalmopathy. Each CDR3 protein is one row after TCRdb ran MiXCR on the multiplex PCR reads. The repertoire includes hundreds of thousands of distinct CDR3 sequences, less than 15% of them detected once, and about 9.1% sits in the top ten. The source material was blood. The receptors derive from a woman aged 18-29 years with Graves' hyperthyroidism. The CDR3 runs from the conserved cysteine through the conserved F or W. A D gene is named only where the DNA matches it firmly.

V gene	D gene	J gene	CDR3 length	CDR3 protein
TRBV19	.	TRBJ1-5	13	CASSPWSNQPQHF
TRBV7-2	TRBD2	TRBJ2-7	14	CASSLGGRVYEQYF
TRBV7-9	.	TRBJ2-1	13	CASTQDRYNEQFF
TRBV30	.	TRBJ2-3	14	CAWEPGLDTDTQYF
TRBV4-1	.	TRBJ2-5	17	CASSRGGGRELQETQYF
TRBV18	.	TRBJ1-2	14	CASSPPQGNYGYTF
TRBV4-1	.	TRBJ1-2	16	CASSQDPSHVSYGYTF
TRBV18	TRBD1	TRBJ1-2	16	CASSPLLTGEGYGYTF
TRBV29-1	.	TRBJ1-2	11	CSVERSYGYTF
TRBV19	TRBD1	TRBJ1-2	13	CASSGQGIYGYTF
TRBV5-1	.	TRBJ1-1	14	CASSLALQGTEAFF
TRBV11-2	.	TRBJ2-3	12	CASSLFSDTQYF
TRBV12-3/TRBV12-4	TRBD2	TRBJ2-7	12	CASTLGGYEQYF
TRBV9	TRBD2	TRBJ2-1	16	CASSQRGEGHRNEQFF
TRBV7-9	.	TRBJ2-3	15	CASSYQLGSTDTQYF
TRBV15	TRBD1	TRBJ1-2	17	CAASRGLGQGSNYGYTF
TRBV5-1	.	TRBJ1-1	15	CASSQARYMNTEAFF
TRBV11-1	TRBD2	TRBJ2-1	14	CASPTSGRANEQFF
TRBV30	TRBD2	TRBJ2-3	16	CAWSVWGGGSTDTQYF
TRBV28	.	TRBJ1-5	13	CASSLGAMGPQHF
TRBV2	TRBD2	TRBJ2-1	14	CATQTSGSRNEQFF
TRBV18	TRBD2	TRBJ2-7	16	CASSPPGGSKSYEQYF
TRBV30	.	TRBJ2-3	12	CAWSVEGDTQYF
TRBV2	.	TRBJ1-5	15	CASSNQLGGNQPQHF
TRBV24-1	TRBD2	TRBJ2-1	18	CATSDFGTSGGSYNEQFF
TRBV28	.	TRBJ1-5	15	CASNSPSYSNQPQHF
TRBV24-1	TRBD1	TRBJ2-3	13	CATADRDTDTQYF
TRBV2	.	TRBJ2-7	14	CASTVRYSSYEQYF
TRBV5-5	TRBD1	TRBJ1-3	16	CASGLDRAGSGNTIYF
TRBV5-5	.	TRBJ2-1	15	CASSPGTPAWNEQFF
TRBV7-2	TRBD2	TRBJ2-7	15	CASSLSAGGSVEQYF
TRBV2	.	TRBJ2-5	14	CASSESFLAETQYF
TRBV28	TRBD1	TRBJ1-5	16	CASSSGTGNGNQPQHF
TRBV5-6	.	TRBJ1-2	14	CASSLESTAAGYTF
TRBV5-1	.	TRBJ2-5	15	CASSQGYGSEETQYF
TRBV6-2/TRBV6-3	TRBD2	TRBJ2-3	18	CASSTRTSGRAITDTQYF
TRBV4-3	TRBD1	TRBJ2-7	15	CASSQADRDANEQYF
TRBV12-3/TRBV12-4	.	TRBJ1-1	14	CASSLGVLDTEAFF
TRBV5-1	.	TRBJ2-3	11	CASSLEDTQYF
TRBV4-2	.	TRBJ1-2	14	CASSPRRANYGYTF
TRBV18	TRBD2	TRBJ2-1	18	CASSIYHSYLGTSDEQFF
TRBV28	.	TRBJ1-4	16	CASSSLSTGEDEKLFF
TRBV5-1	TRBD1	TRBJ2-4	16	CASSFTGTGSKNIQYF
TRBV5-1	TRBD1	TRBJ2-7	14	CASRPGTALYEQYF
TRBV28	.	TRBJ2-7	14	CASRDDRISYEQYF
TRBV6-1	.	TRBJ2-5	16	CASRPRSDWVQETQYF
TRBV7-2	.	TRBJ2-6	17	CASSLGGVSAGVNVLTF
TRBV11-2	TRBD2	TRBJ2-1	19	CASSMGRTWTSGGYNEQFF
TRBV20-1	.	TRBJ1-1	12	CSANGMNTEAFF
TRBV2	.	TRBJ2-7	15	CASSLMGGTPYEQYF
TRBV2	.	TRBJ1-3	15	CASSGDSLAGNTIYF
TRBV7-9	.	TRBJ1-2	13	CASSPADGRGYTF
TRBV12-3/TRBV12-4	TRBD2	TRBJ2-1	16	CASSFKSSGGDNEQFF
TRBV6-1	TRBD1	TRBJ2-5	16	CASSEGLGQGWETQYF